A single sample gave rise to the 11 T cell receptor beta chains below, sequenced in a study of cytomegalovirus exposure and HLA in healthy donors. PCR used 60 Vbeta primers and 13 Jbeta primers. Produced via immunoSEQ multiplex PCR; TCRdb's table is partial and in-frame only. The data show a few hundred thousand clones, 80% seen once. What was sequenced was PBMCs. All receptors derive from a girl aged 2 to 10 in good health and CMV-seronegative.

J is TRBJ2-7 and V is TRBV4-1; 7 nucleotides agree with TRBD2. J was trimmed by 3 bases and V by 4 bases; bases with no gene match: 9. Germline CDR1 is MGHRA and CDR2 is YSYEKL. The CDR3 consists of 15 residues. The DNA of the CDR3 is TGCGCCAGCAGCCTCCCAGGAGGGAGGGGCTACGAGCAGTACTTC. Protein sequence: CASSLPGGRGYEQYF.

The chain joins TRBV7-9 to TRBJ2-7; 11 nucleotides align to TRBD1. The CDR3 has 15 residues. Germline-derived CDR1 and CDR2 are SEHNR and FQNEAQ (reference sequence). V lost 5 bases, J lost 5 bases, and 8 bases stayed unmatched. For the CDR3, the DNA is TGTGCCAGCAGCCACGATCGGACAGGGGGCCACGAGCAGTACTTC. Translation: CASSHDRTGGHEQYF.

The V and J genes are TRBV18 and TRBJ1-2, with a possible D match to TRBD1 (5 bases). V gave up 2 bases and J gave up 8 bases, with 12 bases separating them. This CDR3 spans 13 amino acids. CDR1 KGHSH and CDR2 LQKENI come from the germline V gene. CDR3 loop: CASSPSRDGGYTF. The CDR3 DNA sequence: TGTGCCAGCTCACCAAGCAGGGATGGAGGCTACACCTTC. Looking up the rest from reference TRBV18 and TRBJ1-2 gives the full variable domain: NAGVMQNPRHLVRRRGQEARLRCSPMKGHSHVYWYRQLPEEGLKFMVYLQKENIIDESGMPKERFSAEFPKEGPSILRIQQVVRGDSAAYFCASSPSRDGGYTFGSGTRLTVV.

The V call is TRBV28, the J call TRBJ2-5, with 8 bases that match TRBD2. This CDR3 is built from 14 residues. V shed 7 bases, J shed 5 bases, and the junction held 9 bases outside the gene matches. Germline V gene lookup returns CDR1 MDHEN and CDR2 SYDVKM. In DNA, the CDR3 is TGTGCCAGCATGAACGGGAGGGCACGGGAGACCCAGTACTTC. Translating gives CASMNGRARETQYF.

This chain joins TRBV5-1 and TRBJ2-2; 7 bases map to TRBD1. With V trimmed by 3 bases and J by 5 bases, 10 bases remained unmatched. The germline gives CDR1 SGHRS, CDR2 YFSETQ. This CDR3 is 16 amino acids long. The CDR3: CASSYIGQAVTGELFF. In DNA form, the CDR3 reads TGCGCCAGCAGCTATATAGGACAGGCAGTTACCGGGGAGCTGTTTTTT.

This chain uses TRBV28 with TRBJ2-5, with a tentative D call TRBD1 (5 bases). Per the germline V gene, CDR1 is MDHEN and CDR2 is SYDVKM. V shed 2 bases and J shed 3 bases, with 7 bases lying between them. The CDR3 runs 13 residues. The CDR3 spells CASSLGREETQYF. The DNA for the CDR3 is TGTGCCAGCAGTTTAGGCAGGGAAGAGACCCAGTACTTC.

This chain uses TRBV28 with TRBJ2-1, with D possibly matching TRBD2 (5 bases). V dropped 1 base and J dropped 0 bases, with 13 bases sitting between them. CDR1 MDHEN and CDR2 SYDVKM come from the germline V gene. This CDR3 region has 17 residues. The CDR3 protein is CASSLSGILSSYNEQFF. The CDR3 region has the DNA TGTGCCAGCAGTTTATCCGGGATCCTAAGCTCCTACAATGAGCAGTTCTTC.

V is TRBV23-1 and J is TRBJ1-2; D might be TRBD1 (5 bases). TRBV23-1 is an open reading frame whose function is uncertain. CDR3 length: 16 residues. The ends were cut back, 4 bases at V and 4 bases at J, with 19 bases in the middle. The DNA for the CDR3 is TGCGCCAGCAGTCCCACAAGGTGGCAGGGCGGCTATGGCTACACCTTC. Its protein product is CASSPTRWQGGYGYTF.

The chain links TRBV5-8 to TRBJ2-7; D unclear. Trimming removed 4 bases at V and 4 bases at J, with 6 bases between. Germline V gives CDR1 SGHTS, CDR2 YDEGEE. The length of the CDR3 is 11 residues. DNA of the CDR3: TGTGCCAGCAGCCAGGAATACGAGCAGTACTTC. Translated, it gives CASSQEYEQYF.

The V call is TRBV28, the J call TRBJ2-5; D perhaps matches TRBD2 (5 bases). The V end lost 2 bases, the J end lost 1 base, and 8 bases lay between the germline ends. In germline, CDR1 is MDHEN, CDR2 SYDVKM. This CDR3 is 14 amino acids long. The CDR3 region has the DNA TGTGCCAGCAGTTTAGCGGGCGGCCAAGAGACCCAGTACTTC. Translating it yields CASSLAGGQETQYF.

CDR3 in DNA: TGTGCCAGCAGCGTAGGTGAGGGTAGGTACGAGCAGTACTTC. Protein sequence: CASSVGEGRYEQYF. The rearrangement joins TRBV9 to TRBJ2-7, with D tentatively TRBD2 (5 bases). V was pared by 0 bases and J by 4 bases, with 11 bases between. Germline V gene data show CDR1 as SGDLS and CDR2 as YYNGEE. This CDR3 contains 14 residues.